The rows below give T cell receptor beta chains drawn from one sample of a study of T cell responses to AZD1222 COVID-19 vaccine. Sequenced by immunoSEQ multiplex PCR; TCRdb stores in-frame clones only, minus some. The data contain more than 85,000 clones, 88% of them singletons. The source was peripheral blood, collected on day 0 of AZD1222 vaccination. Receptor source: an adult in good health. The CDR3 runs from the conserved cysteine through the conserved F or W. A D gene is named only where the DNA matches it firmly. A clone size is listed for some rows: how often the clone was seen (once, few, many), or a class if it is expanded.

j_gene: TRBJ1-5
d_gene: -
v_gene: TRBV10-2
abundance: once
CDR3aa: CASSAVGQPQHF
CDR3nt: TGCGCCAGCAGTGCAGTGGGGCAGCCCCAGCATTTT

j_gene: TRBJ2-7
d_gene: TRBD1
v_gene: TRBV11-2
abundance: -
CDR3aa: CASSLDRRPYEQYF
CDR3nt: TGTGCCAGCAGCTTGGACAGGCGACCTTACGAGCAGTACTTC

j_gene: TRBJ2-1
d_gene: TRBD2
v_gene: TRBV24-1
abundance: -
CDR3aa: CATSENSGGTNEQFF
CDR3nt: TGTGCCACCAGTGAGAATAGCGGGGGGACAAATGAGCAGTTCTTC

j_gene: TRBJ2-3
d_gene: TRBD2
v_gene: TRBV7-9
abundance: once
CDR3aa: CASSLLAGVGSTDTQYF
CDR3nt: TGTGCCAGCAGCTTACTAGCGGGAGTTGGTAGCACAGATACGCAGTATTTT

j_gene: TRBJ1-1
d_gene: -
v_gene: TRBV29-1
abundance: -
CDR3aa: CSVGGDTEAFF
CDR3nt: TGCAGCGTTGGGGGGGACACTGAAGCTTTCTTT

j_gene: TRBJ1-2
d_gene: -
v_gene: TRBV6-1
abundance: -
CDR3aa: CASSERSHTYGYTF
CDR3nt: TGTGCCAGCAGTGAAAGATCACACACATATGGCTACACCTTC

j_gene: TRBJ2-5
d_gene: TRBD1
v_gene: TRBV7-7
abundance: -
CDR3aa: CASSTGQEETQYF
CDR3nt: TGTGCCAGCAGCACGGGACAGGAAGAGACCCAGTACTTC

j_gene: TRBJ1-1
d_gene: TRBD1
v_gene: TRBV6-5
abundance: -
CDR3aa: CASRDSGGDVTEAFF
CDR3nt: TGTGCCAGCAGGGATTCAGGGGGGGATGTCACTGAAGCTTTCTTT

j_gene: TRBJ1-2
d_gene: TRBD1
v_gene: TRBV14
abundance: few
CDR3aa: CASRGQGVLYGYTF
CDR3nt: TGTGCCAGCAGGGGACAGGGAGTACTCTATGGCTACACCTTC

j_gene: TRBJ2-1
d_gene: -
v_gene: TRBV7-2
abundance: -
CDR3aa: CASTEYVRDEQFF
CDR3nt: TGTGCCAGCACCGAGTACGTTAGGGATGAGCAGTTCTTC

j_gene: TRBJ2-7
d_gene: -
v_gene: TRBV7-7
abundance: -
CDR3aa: CASSLSTGAYEQYF
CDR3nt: TGTGCCAGCAGCTTAAGTACCGGGGCCTACGAGCAGTACTTC

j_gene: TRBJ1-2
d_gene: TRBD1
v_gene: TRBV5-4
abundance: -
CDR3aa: CASSLPGTVYGYTF
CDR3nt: TGTGCCAGCAGCTTGCCCGGGACAGTATATGGCTACACCTTC

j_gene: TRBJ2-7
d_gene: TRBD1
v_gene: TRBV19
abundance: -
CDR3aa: CASSLGQGNYEQYF
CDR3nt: TGTGCCAGTAGTTTAGGACAGGGGAACTACGAGCAGTACTTC

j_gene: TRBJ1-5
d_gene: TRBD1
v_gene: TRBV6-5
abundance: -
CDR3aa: CASSSDRGILKPQHF
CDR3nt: TGTGCCAGCAGCTCTGACAGGGGGATCTTGAAGCCCCAGCATTTT

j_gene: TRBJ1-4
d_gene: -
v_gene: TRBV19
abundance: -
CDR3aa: CASRKDGKANEKLFF
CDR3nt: TGTGCCAGTCGAAAGGACGGGAAGGCGAATGAAAAACTGTTTTTT

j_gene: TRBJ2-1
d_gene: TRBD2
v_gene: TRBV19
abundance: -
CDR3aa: CASTHPGGTTNEQFF
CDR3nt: TGTGCCAGTACCCACCCTGGGGGGACTACCAATGAGCAGTTCTTC

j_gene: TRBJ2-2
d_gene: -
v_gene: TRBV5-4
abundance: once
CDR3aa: CASRPGGNTGELFF
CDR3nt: TGTGCCAGCAGGCCCGGGGGGAACACCGGGGAGCTGTTTTTT

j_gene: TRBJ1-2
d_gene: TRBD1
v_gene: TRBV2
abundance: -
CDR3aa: CASAGTGGSYGYTF
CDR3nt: TGTGCCAGCGCCGGGACAGGGGGCTCCTATGGCTACACCTTC

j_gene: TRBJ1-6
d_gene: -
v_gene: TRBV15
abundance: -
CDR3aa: CATSRDGRAGSPLHF
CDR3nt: TGTGCCACCAGCAGAGATGGAAGGGCGGGATCACCCCTCCACTTT

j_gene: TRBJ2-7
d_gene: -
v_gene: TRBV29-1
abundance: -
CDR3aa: CSAKQGPEQYF
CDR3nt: TGCAGCGCTAAACAGGGTCCGGAGCAGTACTTC

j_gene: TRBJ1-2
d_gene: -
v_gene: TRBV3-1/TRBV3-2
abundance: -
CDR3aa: CASSQEGEVGYGYTF
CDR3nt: TGTGCCAGCAGCCAAGAAGGTGAGGTGGGCTATGGCTACACCTTC

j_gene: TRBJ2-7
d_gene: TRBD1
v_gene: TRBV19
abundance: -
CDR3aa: CASRQGYEQYF
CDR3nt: TGTGCCAGTAGACAGGGGTACGAGCAGTACTTC

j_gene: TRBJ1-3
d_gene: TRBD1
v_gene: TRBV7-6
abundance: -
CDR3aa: CASSLGTGGQVSGNTIYF
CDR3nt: TGTGCCAGCAGCCTCGGGACAGGGGGACAAGTCTCTGGAAACACCATATATTTT

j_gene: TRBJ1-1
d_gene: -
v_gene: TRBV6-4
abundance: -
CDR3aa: CASSESGPLSGAFF
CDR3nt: TGTGCCAGCAGTGAGTCGGGACCCCTATCCGGAGCTTTCTTT

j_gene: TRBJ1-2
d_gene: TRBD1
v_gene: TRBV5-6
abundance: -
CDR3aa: CASSFAPGTENYGYTF
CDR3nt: TGTGCCAGCAGCTTTGCCCCCGGGACAGAGAACTATGGCTACACCTTC

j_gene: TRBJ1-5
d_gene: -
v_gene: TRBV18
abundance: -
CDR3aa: CASSPGTMEPQHF
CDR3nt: TGTGCCAGCTCACCCGGGACGATGGAGCCCCAGCATTTT

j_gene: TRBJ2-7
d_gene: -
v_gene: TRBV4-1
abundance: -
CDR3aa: CASSQEGHEQYF
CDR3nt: TGCGCCAGCAGCCAAGAGGGCCACGAGCAGTACTTC

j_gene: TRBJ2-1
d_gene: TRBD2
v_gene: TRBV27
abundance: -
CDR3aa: CASSLWTGVAGHNEQFF
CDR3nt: TGTGCCAGCAGTTTATGGACGGGGGTAGCGGGCCACAATGAGCAGTTCTTC

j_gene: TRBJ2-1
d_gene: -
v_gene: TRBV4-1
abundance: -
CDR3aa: CASSPDRGRTIGNEQFF
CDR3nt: TGCGCCAGCAGCCCAGACCGGGGACGCACGATCGGCAATGAGCAGTTCTTC

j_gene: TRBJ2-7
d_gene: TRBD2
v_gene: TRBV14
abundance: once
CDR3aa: CASRKLAGDHYEQYF
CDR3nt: TGTGCCAGCAGGAAGTTGGCGGGAGATCATTACGAGCAGTACTTC

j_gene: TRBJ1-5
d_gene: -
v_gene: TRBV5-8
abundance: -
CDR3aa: CASNIIGTVSNQPQHF
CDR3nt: TGTGCCAGCAACATTATTGGGACGGTGAGCAATCAGCCCCAGCATTTT

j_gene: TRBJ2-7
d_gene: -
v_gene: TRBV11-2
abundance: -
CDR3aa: CASSLWDGVRDEQYF
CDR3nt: TGTGCCAGCAGCTTATGGGACGGGGTTAGGGACGAGCAGTACTTC

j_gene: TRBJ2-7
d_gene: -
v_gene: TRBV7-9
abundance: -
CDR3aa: CASSSGSSSFYEQYF
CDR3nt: TGTGCCAGCAGCTCTGGGAGTTCTTCCTTCTACGAGCAGTACTTC

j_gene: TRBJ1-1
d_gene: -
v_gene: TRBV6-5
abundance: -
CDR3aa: CASSTMIGTEAFF
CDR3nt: TGTGCCAGCAGTACTATGATCGGCACTGAAGCTTTCTTT

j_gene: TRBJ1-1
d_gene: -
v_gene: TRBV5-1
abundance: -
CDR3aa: CASGQFSTEAFF
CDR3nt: TGCGCCAGCGGACAGTTTTCCACTGAAGCTTTCTTT

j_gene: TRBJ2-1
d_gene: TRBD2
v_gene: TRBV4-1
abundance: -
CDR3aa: CASSPIGTRGNEQFF
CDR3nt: TGCGCCAGCAGCCCGATCGGGACTAGGGGCAATGAGCAGTTCTTC

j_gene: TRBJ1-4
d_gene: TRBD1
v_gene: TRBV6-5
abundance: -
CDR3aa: CASSYTQGAPSKLFF
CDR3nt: TGTGCCAGCAGTTACACCCAGGGGGCACCGTCAAAACTGTTTTTT

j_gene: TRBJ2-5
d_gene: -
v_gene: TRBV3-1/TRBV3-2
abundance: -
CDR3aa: CASSQGGARGAETQYF
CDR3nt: TGTGCCAGCAGCCAAGGGGGGGCAAGGGGAGCAGAGACCCAGTACTTC

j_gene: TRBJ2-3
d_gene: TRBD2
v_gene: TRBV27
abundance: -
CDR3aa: CASSFRPAGVPDTQYF
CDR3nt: TGTGCCAGCAGTTTCCGCCCAGCGGGAGTACCAGATACGCAGTATTTT

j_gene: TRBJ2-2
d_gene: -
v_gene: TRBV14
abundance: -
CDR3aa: CASSLQAGPTGELFF
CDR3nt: TGTGCCAGCAGCTTACAAGCAGGACCCACCGGGGAGCTGTTTTTT

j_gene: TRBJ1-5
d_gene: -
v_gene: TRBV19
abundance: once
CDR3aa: CASTQTHSSYSTWWSNQPQHF
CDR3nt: TGTGCCAGTACGCAGACCCACTCCTCTTATAGCACCTGGTGGAGCAATCAGCCCCAGCATTTT

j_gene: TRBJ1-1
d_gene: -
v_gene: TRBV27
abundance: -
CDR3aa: CASSLQVWTEAFF
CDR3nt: TGTGCCAGCAGTTTGCAGGTATGGACTGAAGCTTTCTTT

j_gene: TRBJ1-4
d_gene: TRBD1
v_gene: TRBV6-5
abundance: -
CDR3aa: CASRSGTGNEKLFF
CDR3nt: TGTGCCAGCAGGTCCGGGACAGGGAATGAAAAACTGTTTTTT

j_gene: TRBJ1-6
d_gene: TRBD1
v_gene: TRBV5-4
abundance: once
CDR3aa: CASSFDRGNSPLHF
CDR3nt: TGTGCCAGCAGCTTTGACAGGGGTAATTCACCCCTCCACTTT

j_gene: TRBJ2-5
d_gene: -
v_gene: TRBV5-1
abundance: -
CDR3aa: CASTGGEETQYF
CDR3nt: TGCGCCAGCACCGGGGGTGAAGAGACCCAGTACTTC

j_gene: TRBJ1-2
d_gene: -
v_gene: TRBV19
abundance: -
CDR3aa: CASSGLPGAHTF
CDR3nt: TGTGCCAGTAGTGGCCTCCCCGGGGCCCACACCTTC

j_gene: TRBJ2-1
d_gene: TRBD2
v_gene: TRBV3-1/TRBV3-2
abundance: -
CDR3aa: CASSQSGSTTEQFF
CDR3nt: TGTGCCAGCAGCCAGAGCGGGAGTACAACCGAGCAGTTCTTC

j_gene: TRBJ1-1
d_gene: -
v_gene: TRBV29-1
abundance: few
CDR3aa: CSTPGHMNTEAFF
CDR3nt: TGCAGCACACCGGGACATATGAACACTGAAGCTTTCTTT

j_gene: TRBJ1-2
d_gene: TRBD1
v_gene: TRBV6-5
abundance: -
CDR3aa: CASSDRTGQTYGYTF
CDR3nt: TGTGCCAGCAGCGACCGTACGGGACAGACTTATGGCTACACCTTC

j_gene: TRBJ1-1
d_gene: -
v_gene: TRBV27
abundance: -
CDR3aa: CASSPRGGVNTEAFF
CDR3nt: TGTGCCAGCAGTCCCCGGGGGGGGGTGAACACTGAAGCTTTCTTT